A selection of T cell receptor beta chains follows, all from one sample in a study of PD-L1 blockade in urothelial cancer. The data were produced by immunoSEQ multiplex PCR, yet TCRdb's version contains in-frame clones alone and is incomplete. The sample holds under 45,000 clones, 82% seen once. Sequenced material: PBMCs, taken around atezolizumab (anti-PD-L1) treatment. The source of these receptors is a man between 60 and 75 years old with urothelial cancer. CDR3s include the opening cysteine and the closing phenylalanine or tryptophan. Fields, in order: CDR3 length, V gene, J gene, clone size, D gene, CDR3 DNA, CDR3 protein. A D gene is named only where the DNA matches it firmly. The size field is filled for only some rows; it gives once, few, many or a size class.

len: 15; v_gene: TRBV30; j_gene: TRBJ2-3; abundance: -; d_gene: TRBD2; CDR3nt: TGTGCCTGGAGTGCGCCTAGCGGGGAAGGGGATACGCAGTATTTT; CDR3aa: CAWSAPSGEGDTQYF
len: 14; v_gene: TRBV30; j_gene: TRBJ1-2; abundance: once; d_gene: -; CDR3nt: TGTGCCTGGAGTCAAACGGGGAGAAACTATGGCTACACCTTC; CDR3aa: CAWSQTGRNYGYTF
len: 13; v_gene: TRBV19; j_gene: TRBJ1-5; abundance: -; d_gene: -; CDR3nt: TGTGCCAGTAGTGCCAACGGTGCTCAGCCCCAGCATTTT; CDR3aa: CASSANGAQPQHF
len: 14; v_gene: TRBV2; j_gene: TRBJ2-5; abundance: -; d_gene: -; CDR3nt: TGTGCCAGCAGTGAGCTTGACGGGGAAGAGACCCAGTACTTC; CDR3aa: CASSELDGEETQYF
len: 14; v_gene: TRBV6-6; j_gene: TRBJ1-3; abundance: -; d_gene: -; CDR3nt: TGTGCCAGCAGCCTTAACCGCGATGGAAACACCATATATTTT; CDR3aa: CASSLNRDGNTIYF
len: 14; v_gene: TRBV7-7; j_gene: TRBJ2-1; abundance: -; d_gene: -; CDR3nt: TGTGCTAGCAGCTTGATGGGGGCCCGAGATGAGCAGTTCTTC; CDR3aa: CASSLMGARDEQFF
len: 16; v_gene: TRBV18; j_gene: TRBJ1-1; abundance: -; d_gene: -; CDR3nt: TGTGCCAGCTCACCGCGTCTACAGGCCTCCGACACTGAAGCTTTCTTT; CDR3aa: CASSPRLQASDTEAFF
len: 17; v_gene: TRBV9; j_gene: TRBJ2-1; abundance: -; d_gene: -; CDR3nt: TGTGCCAGCAGCGTAGCTTCGGGACAAGAATCCTACAATGAGCAGTTCTTC; CDR3aa: CASSVASGQESYNEQFF
len: 14; v_gene: TRBV6-1; j_gene: TRBJ1-4; abundance: -; d_gene: TRBD1; CDR3nt: TGTGCCAGCAGCGGGACAGGGTTCGATGAAAAACTGTTTTTT; CDR3aa: CASSGTGFDEKLFF
len: 14; v_gene: TRBV10-2; j_gene: TRBJ2-5; abundance: -; d_gene: -; CDR3nt: TGCGCCAGCAGTGAGTCGGGGGACACAAAGACCCAGTACTTC; CDR3aa: CASSESGDTKTQYF
len: 14; v_gene: TRBV2; j_gene: TRBJ2-5; abundance: -; d_gene: -; CDR3nt: TGTGCCAGCAGTGTAGTAAGAAACCAAGAGACCCAGTACTTC; CDR3aa: CASSVVRNQETQYF
len: 14; v_gene: TRBV2; j_gene: TRBJ2-7; abundance: -; d_gene: TRBD1; CDR3nt: TGTGCCAGCGGGACGGGACAGGGGATCTACGAGCAGTACTTC; CDR3aa: CASGTGQGIYEQYF
len: 14; v_gene: TRBV28; j_gene: TRBJ2-6; abundance: few; d_gene: -; CDR3nt: TGTGCCAGCAGAGGTGAGGGTGGGGCCAACGTCCTGACTTTC; CDR3aa: CASRGEGGANVLTF
len: 12; v_gene: TRBV10-3; j_gene: TRBJ2-1; abundance: -; d_gene: -; CDR3nt: TGTGCCATCAGCGGCGGTTTGAATGAGCAGTTCTTC; CDR3aa: CAISGGLNEQFF
len: 17; v_gene: TRBV4-1; j_gene: TRBJ2-5; abundance: once; d_gene: TRBD2; CDR3nt: TGCGCCAGCAGCCAAGATCTACTAGCGGGGGTACAAGAGACCCAGTACTTC; CDR3aa: CASSQDLLAGVQETQYF
len: 15; v_gene: TRBV7-6; j_gene: TRBJ2-7; abundance: -; d_gene: -; CDR3nt: TGTGCCAGCAGCTTACTCCCCAGGTTCACCTACGAGCAGTACTTC; CDR3aa: CASSLLPRFTYEQYF
len: 14; v_gene: TRBV5-1; j_gene: TRBJ1-6; abundance: -; d_gene: TRBD1; CDR3nt: TGCGCCAGCAGCGAGACAGGGGTCGGCTCACCCCTCCACTTT; CDR3aa: CASSETGVGSPLHF
len: 14; v_gene: TRBV28; j_gene: TRBJ1-2; abundance: -; d_gene: TRBD1; CDR3nt: TGTGCCAGCACCTCAGGGGGACTGACGGGTGGCTACACCTTC; CDR3aa: CASTSGGLTGGYTF
len: 13; v_gene: TRBV30; j_gene: TRBJ1-2; abundance: -; d_gene: TRBD1; CDR3nt: TGTGCCTGGAGTAGTGCAGGGGGCGAGGGCTACACCTTC; CDR3aa: CAWSSAGGEGYTF
len: 11; v_gene: TRBV2; j_gene: TRBJ1-1; abundance: -; d_gene: -; CDR3nt: TGTGCCAGCTTGGACAGAGTTGAAGCTTTCTTT; CDR3aa: CASLDRVEAFF
len: 14; v_gene: TRBV6-1; j_gene: TRBJ2-5; abundance: -; d_gene: -; CDR3nt: TGTGCCAGCAGTGAAGGGGCTCTTTCTGCCCCCCGTCACTTC; CDR3aa: CASSEGALSAPRHF
len: 15; v_gene: TRBV5-1; j_gene: TRBJ2-1; abundance: -; d_gene: TRBD2; CDR3nt: TGCGCCAGCAGCTTGGGCAGCGGGGGGGCGGGTGAGCAGTTCTTC; CDR3aa: CASSLGSGGAGEQFF
len: 14; v_gene: TRBV2; j_gene: TRBJ2-2; abundance: -; d_gene: TRBD2; CDR3nt: TGTGCCAGCAGTGTCGGGACTACGACCGGGGAGCTGTTTTTT; CDR3aa: CASSVGTTTGELFF
len: 14; v_gene: TRBV28; j_gene: TRBJ2-3; abundance: -; d_gene: -; CDR3nt: TGTGCCAGCATGGTCATTGGGGGCCCAGATACGCAGTATTTT; CDR3aa: CASMVIGGPDTQYF
len: 14; v_gene: TRBV7-3; j_gene: TRBJ2-7; abundance: few; d_gene: TRBD2; CDR3nt: TGTGCCAGCAGCCCTAGCGGGTCCTTCTACGAGCAGTACTTC; CDR3aa: CASSPSGSFYEQYF
len: 13; v_gene: TRBV7-2; j_gene: TRBJ1-1; abundance: -; d_gene: -; CDR3nt: TGTGCCAGCAGCTTCGGGGGGAACACTGAAGCTTTCTTT; CDR3aa: CASSFGGNTEAFF
len: 16; v_gene: TRBV18; j_gene: TRBJ2-7; abundance: -; d_gene: TRBD2; CDR3nt: TGTGCCAGCTCACCATCCCGCGGGGGGGCATCCTACGAGCAGTACTTC; CDR3aa: CASSPSRGGASYEQYF
len: 13; v_gene: TRBV18; j_gene: TRBJ2-5; abundance: -; d_gene: -; CDR3nt: TGTGCCAGCTCACCGCCCGGGGGTGCCCACCAGTACTTC; CDR3aa: CASSPPGGAHQYF
len: 19; v_gene: TRBV23-1; j_gene: TRBJ2-3; abundance: -; d_gene: TRBD2; CDR3nt: TGCGCCAGCAGTCGACCCGGGACTAGCGGCCCCACTAGCACAGATACGCAGTATTTT; CDR3aa: CASSRPGTSGPTSTDTQYF
len: 15; v_gene: TRBV6-5; j_gene: TRBJ1-1; abundance: -; d_gene: -; CDR3nt: TGTGCCAGCAGTTACTCGGAACAGAAGAACACTGAAGCTTTCTTT; CDR3aa: CASSYSEQKNTEAFF
len: 17; v_gene: TRBV5-4; j_gene: TRBJ2-6; abundance: -; d_gene: -; CDR3nt: TGTGCCAGCAGTCCGCTGGCGGCTCCCTCTGGGGCCAACGTCCTGACTTTC; CDR3aa: CASSPLAAPSGANVLTF
len: 15; v_gene: TRBV19; j_gene: TRBJ1-5; abundance: -; d_gene: -; CDR3nt: TGTGCCAGTAGTATAGGACAGATGAGCAATCAGCCCCAGCATTTT; CDR3aa: CASSIGQMSNQPQHF
len: 16; v_gene: TRBV6-6; j_gene: TRBJ2-1; abundance: -; d_gene: TRBD2; CDR3nt: TGTGCCAGCAGTTACAAGGGGACTAGCGAGTACAATGAGCAGTTCTTC; CDR3aa: CASSYKGTSEYNEQFF
len: 15; v_gene: TRBV5-1; j_gene: TRBJ1-4; abundance: -; d_gene: -; CDR3nt: TGCGCCAGCAGCTTGGGCTCCCAGGGAGGGGAAAAACTGTTTTTT; CDR3aa: CASSLGSQGGEKLFF
len: 14; v_gene: TRBV9; j_gene: TRBJ2-1; abundance: -; d_gene: -; CDR3nt: TGTGCCAGCAGCGTAGCCCTTTCAGGGAATGAGCAGTTCTTC; CDR3aa: CASSVALSGNEQFF
len: 15; v_gene: TRBV11-2; j_gene: TRBJ2-7; abundance: once; d_gene: TRBD2; CDR3nt: TGTGCCAGCAGCTTAGTCCCTAGCGGGGGGAGAGAGCAGTACTTC; CDR3aa: CASSLVPSGGREQYF
len: 13; v_gene: TRBV7-2; j_gene: TRBJ2-7; abundance: -; d_gene: -; CDR3nt: TGTGCCAGCAGCTTTGGGGTAGCCAGGGGGCAGTACTTC; CDR3aa: CASSFGVARGQYF
len: 14; v_gene: TRBV10-3; j_gene: TRBJ1-5; abundance: few; d_gene: TRBD1; CDR3nt: TGTGCCATCAGCCCGACAGGGGGCAATCAGCCCCAGCATTTT; CDR3aa: CAISPTGGNQPQHF
len: 13; v_gene: TRBV2; j_gene: TRBJ1-1; abundance: -; d_gene: -; CDR3nt: TGTGCCAGCGGAGGATTACCGAACACTGAAGCTTTCTTT; CDR3aa: CASGGLPNTEAFF
len: 14; v_gene: TRBV4-1; j_gene: TRBJ2-3; abundance: -; d_gene: -; CDR3nt: TGCGCCAGCAGCCAAGACCCCTCCACAGATACGCAGTATTTT; CDR3aa: CASSQDPSTDTQYF
len: 15; v_gene: TRBV6-5; j_gene: TRBJ1-2; abundance: -; d_gene: TRBD1; CDR3nt: TGTGCCAGCAGTCCCTCCCAGGGACAGGGTGCTGGCTACACCTTC; CDR3aa: CASSPSQGQGAGYTF
len: 14; v_gene: TRBV29-1; j_gene: TRBJ2-5; abundance: -; d_gene: TRBD1; CDR3nt: TGCAGCGTTGCCTCGACAGGGAACCAAGAGACCCAGTACTTC; CDR3aa: CSVASTGNQETQYF
len: 18; v_gene: TRBV2; j_gene: TRBJ2-7; abundance: -; d_gene: TRBD2; CDR3nt: TGTGCCAGCAGTGACAGGACAACCGGGACTAGCGGGTCCTACGAGCAGTACTTC; CDR3aa: CASSDRTTGTSGSYEQYF
len: 16; v_gene: TRBV10-1; j_gene: TRBJ2-3; abundance: -; d_gene: -; CDR3nt: TGCGCCAGCGGTGAGTCGACATTTAGTAGCACAGATACGCAGTATTTT; CDR3aa: CASGESTFSSTDTQYF
len: 13; v_gene: TRBV7-7; j_gene: TRBJ1-1; abundance: -; d_gene: -; CDR3nt: TGTGCTAGCAGCAAGGAGAGGAACACTGAAGCTTTCTTT; CDR3aa: CASSKERNTEAFF
len: 14; v_gene: TRBV5-1; j_gene: TRBJ1-1; abundance: -; d_gene: TRBD1; CDR3nt: TGCGCCAGCAGCTTAAGGACAGGGGGCACTGAAGCTTTCTTT; CDR3aa: CASSLRTGGTEAFF
len: 13; v_gene: TRBV7-3; j_gene: TRBJ2-3; abundance: -; d_gene: -; CDR3nt: TGTGCCAGCAGCTTGGGCCGCACAGATACGCAGTATTTT; CDR3aa: CASSLGRTDTQYF
len: 17; v_gene: TRBV30; j_gene: TRBJ2-1; abundance: once; d_gene: -; CDR3nt: TGTGCCTGGTCTTCCCAGACAGCCCTCGCCTCCTACAATGAGCAGTTCTTC; CDR3aa: CAWSSQTALASYNEQFF